The entry below gives a single T cell receptor beta chain sequence along with its context. Its specific antigen is unknown. Base-call qualities are not available, and no considerably larger clone is one nucleotide away. The CDR3 regions of human TCRbeta chains were analyzed by immunosequencing. In the original analysis: TCRs in the repertoires were compared against a reference library of SARS-CoV-2-specific TCRs that had been generated with the MIRA antigen-specificity platform. Breadth was defined as the fraction of unique TCRs that were SARS-CoV-2-associated, and depth was defined as the fraction of total T cells that were SARS-CoV-2-associated. Using the MIRA data, each spike-specific TCR was assigned both to the spike region to which the TCR was reactive and to a CD4 or CD8 class. Log10-transformed breadth and depth values were compared by one-way ANOVA with Sidak's multiple comparisons tests. TCRdb obtained this table from immuneACCESS and retained in-frame rearrangements with V and J assigned. These tables miss some clones; where compared with another copy, unresolved V genes account for less than half of the shortfall, and the remainder is unexplained. V, J and clone size were drawn from that table, and D and trimming were deduced from the DNA. Present in this sample are roughly 160,000 clones, about 91% of which were seen just once. The ten largest clones add up to 4.4% of the sample.

This sample was taken from a study of T cell responses to AZD1222 COVID-19 vaccine (dated by TCRdb to the early 2020s). Regarding the research as a whole: A total of more than 230 trial participants underwent TCR sequencing, of whom approximately 210 received two doses of AZD1222 and roughly 25 received two doses of the MenACWY control vaccine. Trial participants were enrolled by age into subgroups of 18-55, 56-69 and 70-plus years, and approximately 150, 30 and 60 TCR-sequenced participants, respectively, were included in these subgroups. Broad study findings and their caveats: Because no samples from the day 14 peak response were available, repertoires could be characterized only after the peak T cell response. Conclusions about previously exposed vaccinees are limited because only six or seven AZD1222 recipients were SARS-CoV-2 seropositive at baseline. Participants were mostly white British and included more females than males, and it was suggested by the authors that clonal diversity may have been underestimated. Epitopes outside the regions mutated in the B.1.351 and B.1.1.7 variants were reportedly recognized by nearly half of the unique spike-specific TCRs. The vaccine-associated CD4 TCRs covered the entire spike protein, and the dominant responses fell in regions 160-218 and 743-854. The 56-69-year group was small, and its depth increase did not reach significance, likely because of low power. After two AZD1222 doses, spike-specific TCR breadth and depth were significantly higher than at day 0 and than in MenACWY recipients.

CDR1 and CDR2 are drawn from the germline V gene (reference sequence): GTSNPN, SVGIG. The CDR3 spans 13 residues, from the cysteine through the phenylalanine. Kept here is only the CDR3 DNA, which spans 39 bases and is read in frame from base 1. The germline ends are 13 bases apart after V is trimmed by 5 bases and J by 6 bases. The time point label for this specimen denotes: baseline before first vaccination. In the paper's terms, the treatment or condition label means: meningococcal conjugate vaccine given as trial control. Samples from vaccinated people were obtained from the UK trials COV001 and COV002, which included a single-blind randomized controlled phase 2/3 trial of AZD1222 (ChAdOx1 nCoV-19) in healthy adults. Trial participant PBMC samples were collected at day 0 and day 28 after the second dose for TCRbeta chain sequencing.

The clonotype originates from an adult in good health. This specimen was peripheral blood, taken on day 0 of MenACWY control vaccination. The rearrangement joined TRBV30 to TRBJ1-4; a confident D gene designation cannot be given. The CDR3 loop reads CAWGLSGDEKLFF. The DNA sequence is given as TGTGCCTGGGGTCTCTCGGGTGATGAAAAACTGTTTTTT.